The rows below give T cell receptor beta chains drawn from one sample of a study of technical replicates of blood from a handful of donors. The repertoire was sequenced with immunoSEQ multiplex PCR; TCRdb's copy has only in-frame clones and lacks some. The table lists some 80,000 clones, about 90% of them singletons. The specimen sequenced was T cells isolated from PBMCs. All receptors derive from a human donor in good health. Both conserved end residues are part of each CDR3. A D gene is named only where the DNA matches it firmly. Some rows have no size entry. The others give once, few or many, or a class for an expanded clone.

TGTGCCAGCAGCCCCCTGTTGGCGGCTTCCACAGATACGCAGTATTTT	CASSPLLAASTDTQYF	TRBV7-3	TRBJ2-3	-	-
TGTGCCAGCAGCCCGGGGACCTACGAGCAGTACTTC	CASSPGTYEQYF	TRBV7-9	TRBJ2-7	-	once
TGTGCCAGTAGTCTCACCGGGACTAGCGGAATATTTTACAATGAGCAGTTCTTC	CASSLTGTSGIFYNEQFF	TRBV19	TRBJ2-1	TRBD2	-
TGTGCAAGTCGCTTAATCGGTTCCTACGAGCAGTACTTC	CASRLIGSYEQYF	TRBV12-2	TRBJ2-7	-	-
TGTGCCAGTAGTATAATGAGCAGGGTCACAGATACGCAGTATTTT	CASSIMSRVTDTQYF	TRBV19	TRBJ2-3	-	-
TGTGCCAGCAGCATGGGACTAGATTCCTACGAGCAGTACTTC	CASSMGLDSYEQYF	TRBV11-3	TRBJ2-7	TRBD2	-
TGTGCCAGCAGTGGGGAGATTCCGGGACAGAGGTACTTC	CASSGEIPGQRYF	TRBV6-1	TRBJ2-7	TRBD1	-
TGTGCCAGCAGCTTAGGAAGACAGGGCTCTGGGGCCAACGTCCTGACTTTC	CASSLGRQGSGANVLTF	TRBV13	TRBJ2-6	TRBD1	-
TGCGCCAGCAGCCGGCGGGACAGGGCCGGTGATACGCAGTATTTT	CASSRRDRAGDTQYF	TRBV5-1	TRBJ2-3	TRBD1	-
TGCGCCAGCAGCCATTCGACAGGGGTCGAAGGCTACACCTTC	CASSHSTGVEGYTF	TRBV5-1	TRBJ1-2	TRBD1	-
TGTGCCAGCAGTACACCATACCTCTCTGGAAACACCATATATTTT	CASSTPYLSGNTIYF	TRBV6-5	TRBJ1-3	-	-
TGTGCCAGCAGTGAAAGCCCGCTAAGTCTTGAGCAGTACTTC	CASSESPLSLEQYF	TRBV2	TRBJ2-7	-	once
TGTGCCAGCAGCGAGGACAGGGAACATGAAGCTTTCTTT	CASSEDREHEAFF	TRBV11-3	TRBJ1-1	TRBD1	-
TGCAGCGTGGACAGCGAAAGCTCCTACGAGCAGTACTTC	CSVDSESSYEQYF	TRBV29-1	TRBJ2-7	-	-
TGTGCCAGCAGTTTAACAGCCAGGGGGCGAGTTAACTATGGCTACACCTTC	CASSLTARGRVNYGYTF	TRBV27	TRBJ1-2	TRBD1	-
TGTGCCAGCAGCTTAGGGCAGGGTATTTACTATGGCTACACCTTC	CASSLGQGIYYGYTF	TRBV13	TRBJ1-2	-	-
TGTGCCAGCAGTGACACACTAGCGGACTTCTACAATGAGCAGTTCTTC	CASSDTLADFYNEQFF	TRBV6-1	TRBJ2-1	TRBD2	-
TGCGCCAGCAGTGGGACTAGCGGAAGCTCCTACAATGAGCAGTTCTTC	CASSGTSGSSYNEQFF	TRBV10-1	TRBJ2-1	TRBD2	-
TGTGCCAGCTCACCCGGGTGGGTGCCCTCCTACGAGCAGTACTTC	CASSPGWVPSYEQYF	TRBV18	TRBJ2-7	-	-
TGTGCCAGCAGTTTGACAGTTCTCACAGATACGCAGTATTTT	CASSLTVLTDTQYF	TRBV6-1	TRBJ2-3	-	-
TGTGCCAGTAGTATATGGCAGTCAAATGAAAAACTGTTTTTT	CASSIWQSNEKLFF	TRBV19	TRBJ1-4	-	-
TGTGCCAGCAGCCAAGAAGCGGGGGTACACGGGGAGCTGTTTTTT	CASSQEAGVHGELFF	TRBV4-2	TRBJ2-2	TRBD2	-
TGTGCCAGCAGTTACGTCGGGAATGAAAAACTGTTTTTT	CASSYVGNEKLFF	TRBV6-5	TRBJ1-4	-	-
TGCGCCAGCAGCTTGGGCCCCAGCGGCCTCCACTACTACGAGCAGTACTTC	CASSLGPSGLHYYEQYF	TRBV5-1	TRBJ2-7	-	-
TGTGCCAGCAGTTCCAGCGGGGGGTTCACAGATACGCAGTATTTT	CASSSSGGFTDTQYF	TRBV6-5	TRBJ2-3	TRBD2	-
TGTGCCAGCAGTTCTATGGGGACAGGTCCCGCCTATGGCTACACCTTC	CASSSMGTGPAYGYTF	TRBV9	TRBJ1-2	TRBD1	-
TGCGCCAGCAGCTTGCCTGGGGGGGGGAACACTGAAGCTTTCTTT	CASSLPGGGNTEAFF	TRBV5-1	TRBJ1-1	-	-
TGCGCCAGCAGCTCGGCAGTAGGGGTCTTCACTGAAGCTTTCTTT	CASSSAVGVFTEAFF	TRBV5-1	TRBJ1-1	-	-
TGTGCCAGCAGTTACAGGACAGGGGGTGCGGGAGATACGCAGTATTTT	CASSYRTGGAGDTQYF	TRBV27	TRBJ2-3	TRBD1	-
TGTGCCAGCAGCCCCCCCGGAGGACAGGTCTACAATGAGCAGTTCTTC	CASSPPGGQVYNEQFF	TRBV7-8	TRBJ2-1	TRBD1	-
TGTGCCAGCAGCTTCCCATCTGGAAACACCATATATTTT	CASSFPSGNTIYF	TRBV5-6	TRBJ1-3	-	-
TGTGCCATCAGCTCCGGGACACCGGAGCAGTTCTTC	CAISSGTPEQFF	TRBV10-3	TRBJ2-1	-	-
TGTGCCAGCAGCTTAAGATCTCGTGCGGGGGGTTACGAGCAGTACTTC	CASSLRSRAGGYEQYF	TRBV7-2	TRBJ2-7	TRBD2	once
TGCGCCACCATGCTGGGGAGGGGTGAAAAACTGTTTTTT	CATMLGRGEKLFF	TRBV10-2	TRBJ1-4	-	once